The entry that follows covers one TCR beta chain sequence. Its antigen remains unknown. This entry belongs to a study of cytomegalovirus exposure and HLA in healthy donors. Study-wide results and limits: Overall, around 150 TCR beta chains were annotated as cytomegalovirus-associated. In a later analysis, compared with equally common non-associated chains, HLA-associated beta chains were more expanded. The authors later linked a missense DCLRE1C variant to TCR beta V- and J-gene trimming.

While unrecorded immune exposures were likely, the donors were nominally healthy when sampled. This CDR3 has 16 amino acids. J lost 2 bases, V lost 0 bases, and 7 bases had no gene match. Germline CDR1 SGHNT, CDR2 YYREEE (reference sequence). It was with 60 Vbeta and 13 Jbeta primers that the PCR ran. Libraries were prepared by immunoSEQ multiplex PCR; TCRdb keeps only in-frame clonotypes and omits some of them. The sample shows 110,000 to 150,000 clones, about four fifths of them seen only once. Sequencing used PBMCs. The TCR was taken from a female donor in good health and CMV-seronegative. This chain uses TRBV5-4 with TRBJ2-5; 7 positions agree with TRBD2. CDR3 DNA sequence: TGTGCCAGCAGCTTGGAGCTAGCGGTGCGACAAGAGACCCAGTACTTC. Residues: CASSLELAVRQETQYF.